This T cell receptor beta chain was sequenced for a study of blood T cell repertoires in COVID-19. Study-level information: Collection of acute and convalescent COVID-19 samples took place in the United States, Italy and Spain. T cells, B-cell-depleted T cells, or PBMCs provided the cDNA or gDNA that served as material.

Per the authors' pipeline: Amplification with reference gene primers provided the estimates of nucleated cell counts. Some clones are missing from TCRdb's copy, which holds only in-frame ones; the method was immunoSEQ multiplex PCR. The V and J calls and clone size come from that table; D and trimming were worked out from the DNA. The repertoire holds about 60,000 clones, with roughly 90% as singletons. Germline CDR1 and CDR2: MDHEN and SYDVKM. The CDR3 spans 14 residues. V was pared by 3 bases and J by 9 bases, with 18 bases between. J is TRBJ2-7 and V is TRBV28; possible D gene TRBD1, 5 bases. The sequenced sample consisted of peripheral blood. This clonotype was sampled from a human donor with acute or convalescent COVID-19. The donor label of this sample is uncertain. The chain's CDR3 is CASSFADNLGVQYF. The CDR3 nucleotides read TGTGCCAGCAGTTTTGCGGATAACCTAGGGGTGCAGTACTTC.